Presented here are 10 T cell receptor beta chains from one specimen sequenced in a study of lung T cells in sarcoidosis with Löfgren's syndrome (dated by TCRdb to the late 2010s). Sequencing used an Illumina MiSeq. TCRdb applied fastp at Q25 and MiXCR to the public reads, then kept only in-frame beta chains. Rows are unified per CDR3 protein, each entry keeping the most common DNA and genes. The sample table shows about 21,000 distinct CDR3 sequences, and roughly 21% are seen once. The top ten constitute around 4.3% of the sample. Source material: CD4+ T cells from PBMCs. The source is a human donor with sarcoidosis (Löfgren's syndrome or another form), or a control subject (not recorded which).

In regard to this clonotype: This may be a read error, as it is one base from a much larger clone. CDR3 in DNA: TGTGCCAGCTCACCACCCGGGGACGGTGGAGCTTTCTTT. Its protein product is CASSPPGDGGAFF. The chain joins TRBV18 to TRBJ1-1; a weak D match, TRBD1 (5 bases). CDR3 length: 13 residues. Trimming removed 0 bases at V and 10 bases at J, with 12 bases between. Germline values: CDR1 KGHSH, CDR2 LQKENI. The full variable domain, its missing parts supplied by reference TRBV18 and TRBJ1-1, is NAGVMQNPRHLVRRRGQEARLRCSPMKGHSHVYWYRQLPEEGLKFMVYLQKENIIDESGMPKERFSAEFPKEGPSILRIQQVVRGDSAAYFCASSPPGDGGAFFGQGTRLTVV.

This clonotype was seen a handful of times. This rearrangement joins TRBV18 to TRBJ2-7; TRBD2 matches at 11 bases. Germline CDR1 reads KGHSH; CDR2 reads LQKENI. This CDR3 is 17 amino acids long. The V gene end was trimmed by 6 bases and the J gene end by 4 bases; junction bases not matched to a gene: 14. The CDR3 DNA reads TGTGCCAGCTCCTCGACTAGCGGGACTACAAAGACTTACGAGCAGTACTTC. As protein: CASSSTSGTTKTYEQYF.

This clonotype has ten or more counts. The rearrangement links TRBV24-1 to TRBJ2-1, with a weak D call TRBD2 (5 bases). CDR3 length: 11 amino acids. V lost 9 bases and J lost 5, with 7 bases in between. Germline CDR1 KGHDR, CDR2 SFDVKD. CDR3 nucleotides: TGTGCCACCGGAGGCAACAATGAGCAGTTCTTC. Translation: CATGGNNEQFF.

The sample holds many counts of this clonotype. This chain uses TRBV5-1 with TRBJ2-3, with 12 bases matching TRBD2. V lost 3 bases and J lost 3; bases outside the gene matches: 17. Germline V lookup: CDR1 SGHRS, CDR2 YFSETQ. This CDR3 comprises 20 residues. The CDR3 sequence is CASSSRLSLAGGPRTDTQYF. As DNA, the CDR3 is TGCGCCAGCAGCTCGAGGCTCTCCCTAGCGGGGGGGCCCCGAACAGATACGCAGTATTTT.

By share of the sample, this clonotype is medium-sized. V gene TRBV7-2 combines with J gene TRBJ1-6, with D perhaps TRBD1 (5 bases). V lost 5 bases, J lost 4 bases, and 9 bases lay in between. Germline lookup yields CDR1 SGHTA and CDR2 FQGNSA. The CDR3 is 14 amino acids. The CDR3 sequence: CASSQTAYNSPLHF. The CDR3 DNA reads as TGTGCCAGCAGCCAGACAGCTTATAATTCACCCCTCCACTTT. Filled out from reference TRBV7-2 and TRBJ1-6, the complete variable domain reads GAGVSQSPSNKVTEKGKDVELRCDPISGHTALYWYRQSLGQGLEFLIYFQGNSAPDKSGLPSDRFSAERTGGSVSTLTIQRTQQEDSAVYLCASSQTAYNSPLHFGNGTRLTVT.

This clonotype is labeled as medium-sized. J is TRBJ2-2 and V is TRBV6-2 or TRBV6-3; 10 positions agree with TRBD2. CDR1 is MNHEY and CDR2 is SVGEGT in the germline V gene. J was trimmed by 6 bases and V by 4 bases; bases with no gene match: 8. CDR3 length: 16 residues. CDR3 sequence reads: CASSSVAGGSSGELFF. For the CDR3, the DNA is TGTGCCAGCAGTTCGGTAGCGGGAGGCTCCTCCGGGGAGCTGTTTTTT.

Ten or more counts support this clonotype. CDR3 residues: CATQAQGAPEQYF. The CDR3 region has the DNA TGTGCCACTCAAGCACAGGGGGCGCCTGAGCAGTACTTC. This chain connects TRBV19 to TRBJ2-7; 9 bases align to TRBD1. Germline lookup yields CDR1 LNHDA and CDR2 SQIVND (reference sequence). The V and J ends lost 10 bases and 7 bases, in that order; junction bases with no gene match: 11. The CDR3 is made up of 13 amino acids.

The chain employs TRBV7-2 and TRBJ2-3; D might be TRBD1 (6 bases). V dropped 6 bases and J dropped 2 bases, with 18 bases sitting between them. CDR3 length equals 16 residues. CDR1 is SGHTA and CDR2 is FQGNSA in the germline V gene. The CDR3 here is CASSRGSRGHTDTQYF. The CDR3 DNA follows: TGTGCCAGCAGTCGAGGTTCCAGGGGACACACAGATACGCAGTATTTT.

Many counts were recorded for this clonotype. This chain uses TRBV28 with TRBJ2-7, with 7 bases aligning to TRBD1. Germline V gene lookup returns CDR1 MDHEN and CDR2 SYDVKM. This CDR3 region has 16 residues. J lost 4 bases, V lost 3 bases, and 12 bases had no gene match. For the CDR3, the DNA is TGTGCCAGCAGTTTCCGACAGGGAGTTTACAATTACGAGCAGTACTTC. This gives the protein CASSFRQGVYNYEQYF.

This clonotype was recorded at least ten times. This chain uses TRBV7-9 with TRBJ1-1; no reliable D call. The CDR3 totals 12 residues. V was clipped by 1 base and J by 11 bases, with 11 bases between them. Germline CDR1 is SEHNR and CDR2 is FQNEAQ (reference sequence). CDR3 amino acids: CASSLEASWAFF. The CDR3 DNA follows: TGTGCCAGCAGCTTAGAGGCAAGTTGGGCTTTCTTT.